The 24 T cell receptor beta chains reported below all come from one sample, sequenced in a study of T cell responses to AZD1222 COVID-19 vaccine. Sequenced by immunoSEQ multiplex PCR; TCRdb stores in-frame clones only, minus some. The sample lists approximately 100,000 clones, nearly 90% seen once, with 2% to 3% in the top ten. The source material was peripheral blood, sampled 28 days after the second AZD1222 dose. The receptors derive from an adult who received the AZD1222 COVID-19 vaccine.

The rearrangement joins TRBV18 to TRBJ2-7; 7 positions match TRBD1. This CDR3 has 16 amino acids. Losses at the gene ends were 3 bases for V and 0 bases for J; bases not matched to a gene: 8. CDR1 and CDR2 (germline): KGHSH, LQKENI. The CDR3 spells CASSPGTAGSSYEQYF. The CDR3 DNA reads TGTGCCAGCTCACCTGGGACAGCAGGATCCTCCTACGAGCAGTACTTC.

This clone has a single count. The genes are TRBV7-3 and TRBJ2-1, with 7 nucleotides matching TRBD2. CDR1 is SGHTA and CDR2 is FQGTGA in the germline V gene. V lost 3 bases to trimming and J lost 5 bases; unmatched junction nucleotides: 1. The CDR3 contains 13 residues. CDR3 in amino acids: CASSFGGNNEQFF. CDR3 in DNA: TGTGCCAGCAGCTTCGGGGGGAACAATGAGCAGTTCTTC.

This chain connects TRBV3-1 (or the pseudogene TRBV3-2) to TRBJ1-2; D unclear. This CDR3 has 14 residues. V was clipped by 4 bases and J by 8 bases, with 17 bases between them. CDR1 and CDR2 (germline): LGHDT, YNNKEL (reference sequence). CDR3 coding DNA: TGTGCCAGCAGCCTGTATGTTGGTTCTAGAGGCTACACCTTC. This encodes CASSLYVGSRGYTF.

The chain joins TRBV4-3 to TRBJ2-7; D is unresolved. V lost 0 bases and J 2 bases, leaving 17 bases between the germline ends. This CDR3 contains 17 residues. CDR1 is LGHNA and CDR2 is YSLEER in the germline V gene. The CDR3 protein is CASSQDLALSDPYEQYF. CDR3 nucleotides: TGCGCCAGCAGCCAAGATCTTGCCCTTTCGGATCCCTACGAGCAGTACTTC.

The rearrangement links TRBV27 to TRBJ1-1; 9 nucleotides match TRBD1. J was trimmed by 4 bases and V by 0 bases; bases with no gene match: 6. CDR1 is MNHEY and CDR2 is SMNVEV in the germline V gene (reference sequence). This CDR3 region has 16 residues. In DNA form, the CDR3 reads TGTGCCAGCAGTTTATCACAGGGGGCCTGGAGCACTGAAGCTTTCTTT. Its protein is CASSLSQGAWSTEAFF.

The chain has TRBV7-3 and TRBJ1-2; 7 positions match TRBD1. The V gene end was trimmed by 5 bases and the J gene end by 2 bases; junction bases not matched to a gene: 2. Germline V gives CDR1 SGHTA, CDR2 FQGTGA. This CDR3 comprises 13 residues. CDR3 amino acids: CASSVGQNYGYTF. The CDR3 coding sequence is TGTGCCAGCAGCGTGGGACAGAACTATGGCTACACCTTC.

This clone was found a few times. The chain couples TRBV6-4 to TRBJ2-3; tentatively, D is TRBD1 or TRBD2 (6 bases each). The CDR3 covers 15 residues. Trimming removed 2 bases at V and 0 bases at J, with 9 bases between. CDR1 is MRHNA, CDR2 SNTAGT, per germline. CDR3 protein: CASSDRGESTDTQYF. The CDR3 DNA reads TGTGCCAGCAGTGACAGGGGGGAGAGCACAGATACGCAGTATTTT.

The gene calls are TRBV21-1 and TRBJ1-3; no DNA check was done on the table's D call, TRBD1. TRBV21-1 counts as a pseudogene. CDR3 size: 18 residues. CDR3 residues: CASSDPGTGGSTGNTIYF. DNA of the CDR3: TGTGCCAGCAGCGACCCAGGGACAGGGGGTTCTACTGGAAACACCATATATTTT.

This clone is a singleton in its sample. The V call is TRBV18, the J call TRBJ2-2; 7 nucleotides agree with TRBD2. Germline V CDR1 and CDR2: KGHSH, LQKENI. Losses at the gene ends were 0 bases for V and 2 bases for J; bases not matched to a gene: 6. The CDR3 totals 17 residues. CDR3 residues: CASSPPGREYNTGELFF. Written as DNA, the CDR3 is TGTGCCAGCTCACCACCGGGGCGGGAGTATAACACCGGGGAGCTGTTTTTT.

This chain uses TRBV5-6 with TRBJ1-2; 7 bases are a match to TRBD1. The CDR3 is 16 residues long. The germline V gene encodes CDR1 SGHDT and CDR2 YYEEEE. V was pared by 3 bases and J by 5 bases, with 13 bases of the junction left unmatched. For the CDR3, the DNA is TGTGCCAGCAGCTGGCTCGGACAGGATTTCGCGTATGGCTACACCTTC. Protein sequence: CASSWLGQDFAYGYTF.

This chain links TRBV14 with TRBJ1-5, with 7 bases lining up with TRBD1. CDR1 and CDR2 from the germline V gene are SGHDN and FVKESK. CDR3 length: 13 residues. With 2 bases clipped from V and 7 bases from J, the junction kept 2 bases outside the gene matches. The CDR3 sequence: CASSQTGEQPQHF. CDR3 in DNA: TGTGCCAGCAGCCAAACAGGGGAACAGCCCCAGCATTTT.

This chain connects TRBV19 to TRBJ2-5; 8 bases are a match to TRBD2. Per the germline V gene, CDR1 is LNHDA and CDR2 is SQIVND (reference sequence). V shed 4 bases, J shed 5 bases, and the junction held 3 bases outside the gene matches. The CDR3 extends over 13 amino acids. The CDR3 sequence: CASSTGTRETQYF. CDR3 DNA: TGTGCCAGTAGTACCGGGACTAGGGAGACCCAGTACTTC. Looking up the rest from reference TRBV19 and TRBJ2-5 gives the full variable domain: DGGITQSPKYLFRKEGQNVTLSCEQNLNHDAMYWYRQDPGQGLRLIYYSQIVNDFQKGDIAEGYSVSREKKESFPLTVTSAQKNPTAFYLCASSTGTRETQYFGPGTRLLVL.

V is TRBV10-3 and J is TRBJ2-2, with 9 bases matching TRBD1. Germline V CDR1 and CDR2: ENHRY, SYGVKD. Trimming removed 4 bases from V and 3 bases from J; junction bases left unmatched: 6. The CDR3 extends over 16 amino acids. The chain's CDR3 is CAISVTGQGYTGELFF. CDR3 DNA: TGTGCCATCAGTGTTACGGGACAGGGATACACCGGGGAGCTGTTTTTT.

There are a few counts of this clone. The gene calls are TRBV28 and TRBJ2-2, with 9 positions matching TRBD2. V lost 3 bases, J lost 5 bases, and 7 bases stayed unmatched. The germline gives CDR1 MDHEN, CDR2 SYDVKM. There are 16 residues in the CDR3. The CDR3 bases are TGTGCCAGCAGTTTGGATAGACTAGCGGTTACCGGGGAGCTGTTTTTT. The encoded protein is CASSLDRLAVTGELFF. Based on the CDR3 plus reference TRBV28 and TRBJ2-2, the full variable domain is DVKVTQSSRYLVKRTGEKVFLECVQDMDHENMFWYRQDPGLGLRLIYFSYDVKMKEKGDIPEGYSVSREKKERFSLILESASTNQTSMYLCASSLDRLAVTGELFFGEGSRLTVL.

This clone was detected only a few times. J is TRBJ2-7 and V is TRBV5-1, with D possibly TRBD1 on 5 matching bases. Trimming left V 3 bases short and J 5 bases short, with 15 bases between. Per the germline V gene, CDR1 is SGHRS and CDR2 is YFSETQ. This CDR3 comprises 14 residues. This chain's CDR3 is CASSSQGMGNEQYF. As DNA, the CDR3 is TGCGCCAGCAGCTCGCAGGGTATGGGGAACGAGCAGTACTTC.

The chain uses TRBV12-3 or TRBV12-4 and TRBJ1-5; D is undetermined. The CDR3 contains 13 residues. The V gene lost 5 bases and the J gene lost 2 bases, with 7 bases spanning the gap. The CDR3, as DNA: TGTGCCAGCAGTCCCCAGGGCAATCAGCCCCAGCATTTT. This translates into CASSPQGNQPQHF.

The CDR3 sequence is CAWSTTKGTLHF. DNA for the CDR3: TGTGCCTGGAGTACGACCAAAGGGACCCTCCACTTT. The chain couples TRBV30 to TRBJ1-6; no firm D call. The V gene lost 2 bases and the J gene lost 14 bases, with 13 bases spanning the gap. The CDR3 has 12 amino acids. CDR1 is GTSNPN, CDR2 SVGIG, per germline (reference sequence).

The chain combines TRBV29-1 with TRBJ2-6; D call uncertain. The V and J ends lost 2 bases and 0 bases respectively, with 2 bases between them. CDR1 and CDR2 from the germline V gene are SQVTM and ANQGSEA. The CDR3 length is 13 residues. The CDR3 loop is CSVETSGANVLTF. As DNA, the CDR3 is TGCAGCGTTGAAACCTCTGGGGCCAACGTCCTGACTTTC.

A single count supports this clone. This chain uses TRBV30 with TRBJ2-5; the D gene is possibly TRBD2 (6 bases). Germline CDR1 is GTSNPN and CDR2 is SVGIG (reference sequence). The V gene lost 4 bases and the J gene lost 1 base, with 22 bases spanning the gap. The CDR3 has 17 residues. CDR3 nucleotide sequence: TGTGCCTGGACTCCTTACTTGGGGGGACGGGCCCAAGAGACCCAGTACTTC. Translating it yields CAWTPYLGGRAQETQYF. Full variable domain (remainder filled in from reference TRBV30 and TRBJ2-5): SQTIHQWPATLVQPVGSPLSLECTVEGTSNPNLYWYRQAAGRGLQLLFYSVGIGQISSEVPQNLSASRPQDRQFILSSKKLLLSDSGFYLCAWTPYLGGRAQETQYFGPGTRLLVL.

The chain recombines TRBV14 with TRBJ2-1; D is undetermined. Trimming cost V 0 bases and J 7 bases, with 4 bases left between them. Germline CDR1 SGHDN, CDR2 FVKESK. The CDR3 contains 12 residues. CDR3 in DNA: TGTGCCAGCAGCCAAGACCCGAATGAGCAGTTCTTC. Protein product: CASSQDPNEQFF.

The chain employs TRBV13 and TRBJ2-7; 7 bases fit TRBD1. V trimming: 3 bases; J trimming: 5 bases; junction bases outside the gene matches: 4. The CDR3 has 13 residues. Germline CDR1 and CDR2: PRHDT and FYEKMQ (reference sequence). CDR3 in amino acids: CASSLTGTHEQYF. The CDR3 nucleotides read TGTGCCAGCAGCTTGACAGGGACCCACGAGCAGTACTTC.

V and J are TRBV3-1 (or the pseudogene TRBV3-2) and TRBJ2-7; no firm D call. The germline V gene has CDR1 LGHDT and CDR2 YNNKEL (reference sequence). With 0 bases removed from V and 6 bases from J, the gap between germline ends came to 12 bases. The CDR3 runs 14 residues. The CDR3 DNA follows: TGTGCCAGCAGCCAAGAACGGACCTCCGGCGAGCAGTACTTC. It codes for CASSQERTSGEQYF.

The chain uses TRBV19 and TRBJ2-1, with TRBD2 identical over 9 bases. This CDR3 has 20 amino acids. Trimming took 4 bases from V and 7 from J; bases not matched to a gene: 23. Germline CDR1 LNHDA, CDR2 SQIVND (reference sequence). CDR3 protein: CASSTGPGSRLSGRANEQFF. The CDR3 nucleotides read TGTGCCAGTAGTACTGGGCCCGGGTCTCGGCTTAGCGGGAGAGCAAATGAGCAGTTCTTC. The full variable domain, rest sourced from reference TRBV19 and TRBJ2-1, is DGGITQSPKYLFRKEGQNVTLSCEQNLNHDAMYWYRQDPGQGLRLIYYSQIVNDFQKGDIAEGYSVSREKKESFPLTVTSAQKNPTAFYLCASSTGPGSRLSGRANEQFFGPGTRLTVL.

CDR3 in DNA: TGTGCCAGCAGTTTATCCCCCAGAACGGCTGAAGCTTTCTTT. This translates into CASSLSPRTAEAFF. This chain connects TRBV28 to TRBJ1-1; no firm D call. The V end was cut by 1 base, the J end by 6 bases, with 12 bases between. This CDR3 has 14 amino acids. Germline CDR1 reads MDHEN; CDR2 reads SYDVKM. The entire variable domain, with the rest obtained from reference TRBV28 and TRBJ1-1, is as follows: DVKVTQSSRYLVKRTGEKVFLECVQDMDHENMFWYRQDPGLGLRLIYFSYDVKMKEKGDIPEGYSVSREKKERFSLILESASTNQTSMYLCASSLSPRTAEAFFGQGTRLTVV.